The sequence of this TCR beta chain was determined in a study of long-term antiretroviral therapy in people with HIV. Assay version v3.0 of immunoSEQ was used, and it was run at survey level. Profiling relied on immunoSEQ multiplex PCR, and the TCRdb table lists in-frame clones only, not all of them. The sample lists about 25,000 clones; around 85% were seen once. This TCR came from a man in his forties or fifties with HIV. Sequences were derived from unsorted PBMCs, sampled 1.2 years after starting antiretroviral therapy.

CDR3: CASSTLAGTYEQYF. Written as DNA, the CDR3 is TGTGCCAGCAGTACGCTGGCAGGGACCTACGAGCAGTACTTC. The chain combines TRBV5-5 with TRBJ2-7; D is perhaps TRBD1 (5 bases). The CDR3 runs 14 residues. V was cut by 5 bases and J by 2 bases, with 14 bases left in between. Per the germline V gene, CDR1 is SGHKS and CDR2 is YYEKEE (reference sequence).